The 15 T cell receptor beta chains in this list originate from one sample, sequenced in a study of cytomegalovirus exposure and HLA in healthy donors. Researchers ran the PCR with 60 Vbeta and 13 Jbeta primers. Repertoires were generated with immunoSEQ multiplex PCR, while TCRdb's copy carries only in-frame clones and drops some. Here the sample spans under 200,000 clones, 78% being singletons. The sequenced sample was PBMCs. The receptors come from a woman aged 45-59 years in good health and CMV-seropositive.

The chain is built from TRBV5-5 and TRBJ1-1, with D maybe TRBD1 (5 bases). CDR3 length: 15 amino acids. CDR1 is SGHKS and CDR2 is YYEKEE in the germline V gene (reference sequence). V was pared by 7 bases and J by 3 bases, with 19 bases between. The CDR3 DNA reads as TGTGCCAGCGCCGACTGGGGCAGGCCTTACACTGAAGCTTTCTTT. It codes for CASADWGRPYTEAFF.

This clone showed up just once. V and J are TRBV7-3 and TRBJ2-3, with 7 bases identical to TRBD2. The trim removed 5 bases at V and 1 base at J, leaving 6 bases unmatched. CDR3 length: 15 residues. Germline CDR1 reads SGHTA; CDR2 reads FQGTGA. The CDR3 nucleotides read TGTGCCAGCAGCCCCAGCGGGATCGGCACAGATACGCAGTATTTT. As protein: CASSPSGIGTDTQYF.

The chain combines TRBV11-3 with TRBJ2-7; 8 bases match TRBD2. Losses at the gene ends were 1 base for V and 5 bases for J; bases not matched to a gene: 4. The CDR3 totals 14 residues. The germline V gene has CDR1 SGHNT and CDR2 YENEEA. The DNA of the CDR3 is TGTGCCAGCAGCTTAGCGGGAGGGGACCACGAGCAGTACTTC. Translating gives CASSLAGGDHEQYF.

V usage is TRBV4-3 and J usage is TRBJ1-4, with 7 bases that match TRBD1. This CDR3 has 16 amino acids. Germline-derived CDR1 and CDR2 are LGHNA and YSLEER. J lost 0 bases, V lost 8 bases, and 9 bases had no gene match. CDR3 bases: TGCGCCAGCCGCCGGGGACAGCACACAACTAATGAAAAACTGTTTTTT. Translating gives CASRRGQHTTNEKLFF.

This clone came up a few times. This chain uses TRBV13 with TRBJ2-5, with D possibly matching TRBD2 (7 bases). The germline V gene has CDR1 PRHDT and CDR2 FYEKMQ (reference sequence). V lost 6 bases and J 5 bases, leaving 16 bases between the germline ends. This CDR3 has 14 amino acids. The CDR3 here is CASRNEGGLETQYF. CDR3 sequence (DNA): TGTGCCAGCAGGAACGAGGGGGGGCTGGAGACCCAGTACTTC.

The chain joins TRBV9 to TRBJ2-5; perhaps TRBD2 as D (6 bases). CDR1 and CDR2 (germline): SGDLS, YYNGEE. CDR3 length: 14 amino acids. Deletions cut 0 bases from V and 5 bases from J, with 11 bases between. DNA for the CDR3: TGTGCCAGCAGCGTAGTATGGGGGGATGAGACCCAGTACTTC. Translating it yields CASSVVWGDETQYF.

With regard to this clone: Sequence at one end of the junction differs from germline and may be a read error. V gene TRBV7-7 combines with J gene TRBJ1-3, with D hard to call. The CDR3 sequence is 14 residues long. The germline CDR1 and CDR2 sequences are SSHAT and FNYEAQ (reference sequence). This chain's CDR3 is CASSLDLSGNTIYF. CDR3 nucleotide sequence: TGTGCTAGCAGCTTAGATCTCTCTGGAAACACCATATATTTT.

The chain recombines TRBV6-1 with TRBJ2-3, with 11 positions matching TRBD2. V lost 0 bases, J lost 4 bases, and 6 bases stayed unmatched. The CDR3 is 17 residues long. The germline gives CDR1 MNHNS, CDR2 SASEGT. The CDR3 coding sequence is TGTGCCAGCAGTGAAGCTTTAGCGGGGGGGCTCGCAGATACGCAGTATTTT. This sequence encodes CASSEALAGGLADTQYF.

This clone was seen once. V and J are TRBV11-1 and TRBJ2-5; D is possibly TRBD2 (5 bases). Germline loops: CDR1 SGHAT, CDR2 FQDESV (reference sequence). This CDR3 comprises 15 residues. V was shortened by 5 bases and J by 4 bases, with 17 bases between the two germline ends. The CDR3 sequence: CASSHTPGYGETQYF. CDR3 sequence (DNA): TGTGCCAGCAGCCATACTCCGGGGTACGGAGAGACCCAGTACTTC.

J is TRBJ1-6 and V is TRBV19, with D uncertain. This CDR3 has 14 residues. CDR1 and CDR2 from the germline V gene are LNHDA and SQIVND (reference sequence). The V end lost 3 bases, the J end lost 5 bases, and 8 bases lay between the germline ends. CDR3 nucleotides: TGTGCCAGTAGTATTCTCGGGAATAATTCACCCCTCCACTTT. This gives the protein CASSILGNNSPLHF.

As for this clone: One junction end does not reproduce the germline sequence, and a read error may be involved. V and J are TRBV7-9 and TRBJ2-1, with a weak D call TRBD2 (6 bases). The germline CDR1 and CDR2 sequences are SEHNR and FQNEAQ (reference sequence). CDR3 size: 16 residues. In DNA form, the CDR3 reads TGTTCCAGCAGCTTCGACGGGGGACGCTCCTACAATGAGCAGTTCTTC. Its translation is CSSSFDGGRSYNEQFF.

This rearrangement joins TRBV28 to TRBJ2-2, with unresolved D. Germline CDR1 is MDHEN and CDR2 is SYDVKM. The CDR3 totals 15 residues. Deletions cut 5 bases from V and 2 bases from J, with 12 bases between. The DNA for the CDR3 is TGTGCCAGCAGTCCGGGTGGAGAAAACACCGGGGAGCTGTTTTTT. Protein: CASSPGGENTGELFF.

V and J are TRBV28 and TRBJ1-2; weak D call: TRBD1 (5 bases). The length of the CDR3 is 13 residues. Germline V CDR1 and CDR2: MDHEN, SYDVKM. V dropped 5 bases and J dropped 6 bases, with 13 bases sitting between them. Written as DNA, the CDR3 is TGTGCCAGCAGTCCCGGAGGAGGGGATGGCTACACCTTC. Encoded protein: CASSPGGGDGYTF.

This chain joins TRBV7-9 and TRBJ2-5; 7 nucleotides line up with TRBD1. The junction had 8 bases not matched to a gene; V was cut back by 5 bases and J by 5 bases. Per germline, CDR1 SEHNR and CDR2 FQNEAQ (reference sequence). The CDR3 runs to 14 residues. The CDR3 DNA reads TGTGCCAGCAGCACCACGACAGGGTCGGAGACCCAGTACTTC. Translation: CASSTTTGSETQYF. The full variable domain, rest sourced from reference TRBV7-9 and TRBJ2-5, is DTGVSQNPRHKITKRGQNVTFRCDPISEHNRLYWYRQTLGQGPEFLTYFQNEAQLEKSRLLSDRFSAERPKGSFSTLEIQRTEQGDSAMYLCASSTTTGSETQYFGPGTRLLVL.

This chain connects TRBV4-3 to TRBJ2-3; possible D gene TRBD2, 6 bases. V dropped 0 bases and J dropped 2 bases, with 18 bases sitting between them. Germline CDR1 LGHNA, CDR2 YSLEER. The CDR3 runs to 18 residues. DNA of the CDR3: TGCGCCAGCAGCCAAGACCCTCCGGGGGTGCAGTTCACAGATACGCAGTATTTT. Its translation: CASSQDPPGVQFTDTQYF.